Listed below are T cell receptor beta chains from one sample, sequenced in a study of cytomegalovirus exposure and HLA in healthy donors. This table comes from immunoSEQ multiplex PCR, and its TCRdb copy is limited to in-frame clones, with some not included. The sample records tens of thousands of clones, roughly 80% being singletons. Sequencing was carried out using PBMCs. These receptors were taken from a woman in her forties in good health and CMV-seropositive. CDR3s include the opening cysteine and the closing phenylalanine or tryptophan. Fields, in order: clone size, V gene, CDR3 protein. Rows give clone size only sometimes, using once, few, many, or a class for an expanded clone.

abundance: NA; v_gene: TRBV4-2; CDR3aa: CASSQESGGAGYTF
abundance: NA; v_gene: TRBV7-8; CDR3aa: CASSLGGLAGNEQFF
abundance: NA; v_gene: TRBV19; CDR3aa: CASSIWGRGQPQHF
abundance: NA; v_gene: TRBV28; CDR3aa: CASSFTGGKPSYEQYF
abundance: NA; v_gene: TRBV6-5; CDR3aa: CASSYSSGQPNQPQHF
abundance: NA; v_gene: TRBV4-3; CDR3aa: CASSQVPGQTYNEQFF
abundance: NA; v_gene: TRBV5-1; CDR3aa: CASSMGLPSTDTQYF
abundance: NA; v_gene: TRBV5-6; CDR3aa: CASSASGLAYEQYF
abundance: NA; v_gene: TRBV6-1; CDR3aa: CASSETAGVNTEAFF
abundance: few; v_gene: TRBV7-9; CDR3aa: CASSFLYFGVQDTGELFF
abundance: few; v_gene: TRBV6-1; CDR3aa: CASSVSGGKNEKLFF
abundance: NA; v_gene: TRBV5-1; CDR3aa: CASSLAPSQDEQFF
abundance: NA; v_gene: TRBV9; CDR3aa: CASSVGGGNNEKLFF
abundance: NA; v_gene: TRBV4-3; CDR3aa: CASSLKLAAYEQYF
abundance: once; v_gene: TRBV6-5; CDR3aa: CATSPGADTQYF
abundance: NA; v_gene: TRBV4-1; CDR3aa: CASSQDPTGRTEAFF
abundance: NA; v_gene: TRBV6-5; CDR3aa: CASSYLRTGKDTEAFF
abundance: NA; v_gene: TRBV6-1; CDR3aa: CASSARTGGSNSPLHF
abundance: NA; v_gene: TRBV27; CDR3aa: CASSSIPRTGVNTEAFF
abundance: NA; v_gene: TRBV7-2; CDR3aa: CASSLRLAGPYEQYF
abundance: NA; v_gene: TRBV4-3; CDR3aa: CASSQVGSGRIQETQYF
abundance: NA; v_gene: TRBV19; CDR3aa: CASSTVLTEAFF
abundance: NA; v_gene: TRBV15; CDR3aa: CATSGDRNTGELFF
abundance: few; v_gene: TRBV2; CDR3aa: CASSKARGETQYF
abundance: NA; v_gene: TRBV7-7; CDR3aa: CASSLDEGREQYF
abundance: NA; v_gene: TRBV5-1; CDR3aa: CASSLGLAGAYQETQYF
abundance: NA; v_gene: TRBV2; CDR3aa: CAGDGGSRRGEQYF
abundance: NA; v_gene: TRBV5-4; CDR3aa: CASSSPSGDYTDTQYF
abundance: NA; v_gene: TRBV7-2; CDR3aa: CASSLEPGNTEAFF
abundance: NA; v_gene: TRBV19; CDR3aa: CASSIRGGGEAFF
abundance: once; v_gene: TRBV5-8; CDR3aa: CASSLVGQPYEQYF
abundance: NA; v_gene: TRBV6-5; CDR3aa: CASSSGEYTEAFF
abundance: NA; v_gene: TRBV11-2; CDR3aa: CASSRTSGLQFLHF
abundance: NA; v_gene: TRBV6-5; CDR3aa: CASKRGSTEAFF
abundance: NA; v_gene: TRBV6-1; CDR3aa: CASSLSRASTDTQYF
abundance: NA; v_gene: TRBV2; CDR3aa: CASRQLNSNQPQHF
abundance: NA; v_gene: TRBV15; CDR3aa: CTTSTTTGEETQYF